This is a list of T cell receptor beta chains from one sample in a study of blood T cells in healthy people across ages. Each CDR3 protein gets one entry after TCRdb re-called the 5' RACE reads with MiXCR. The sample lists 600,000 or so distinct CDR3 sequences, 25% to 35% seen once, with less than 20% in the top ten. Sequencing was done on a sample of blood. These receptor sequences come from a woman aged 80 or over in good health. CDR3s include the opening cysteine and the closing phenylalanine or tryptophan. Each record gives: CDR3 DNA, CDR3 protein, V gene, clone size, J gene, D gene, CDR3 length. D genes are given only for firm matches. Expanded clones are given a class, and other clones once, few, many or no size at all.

CDR3nt: TGCAGTGCTAGAGGTGTCGGCAATGAGCAGTACTTC; CDR3aa: CSARGVGNEQYF; v_gene: TRBV20-1; abundance: few; j_gene: TRBJ2-7; d_gene: .; len: 12
CDR3nt: TGTGTCAACGGCAACCGCCAGGCTCTGGGCACTGAAGCTTTCTTT; CDR3aa: CVNGNRQALGTEAFF; v_gene: TRBV6-2/TRBV6-3; abundance: few; j_gene: TRBJ1-1; d_gene: .; len: 15
CDR3nt: TGTGCCAGCAGTTACTCGGATGCGGGAGGGCTCCTGCATGAGCAGTTCTTC; CDR3aa: CASSYSDAGGLLHEQFF; v_gene: TRBV6-2/TRBV6-3; abundance: .; j_gene: TRBJ2-1; d_gene: TRBD2; len: 17
CDR3nt: TGTGCCAGCACCAGAAGGGCCGGGGACTCCTACAATGAGCAGTTCTTC; CDR3aa: CASTRRAGDSYNEQFF; v_gene: TRBV2; abundance: .; j_gene: TRBJ2-1; d_gene: .; len: 16
CDR3nt: TGTGCCAGCAGTCCCCTTGGAGGGTATGGAGAGACCCAGTACTTC; CDR3aa: CASSPLGGYGETQYF; v_gene: TRBV6-1; abundance: few; j_gene: TRBJ2-5; d_gene: .; len: 15
CDR3nt: TGTGCCAGCAGCTCAGGACAGTTCAGGAATCAGCCCCAGCATTTT; CDR3aa: CASSSGQFRNQPQHF; v_gene: TRBV9; abundance: many; j_gene: TRBJ1-5; d_gene: .; len: 15
CDR3nt: TGTGCCAGCCATGGGGGCTTGAACACTGAAGCTTTCTTT; CDR3aa: CASHGGLNTEAFF; v_gene: TRBV18; abundance: .; j_gene: TRBJ1-1; d_gene: .; len: 13
CDR3nt: TGCGCCAGCAGTCAAAGCGGGCCCGGCGGAGAGACCCAGTACTTC; CDR3aa: CASSQSGPGGETQYF; v_gene: TRBV4-3; abundance: many; j_gene: TRBJ2-5; d_gene: .; len: 15
CDR3nt: TGCGCCAGCGCCCGGGACAGCAATCAGCCCCAGCATTTT; CDR3aa: CASARDSNQPQHF; v_gene: TRBV5-1; abundance: many; j_gene: TRBJ1-5; d_gene: .; len: 13
CDR3nt: TGTGCCAGCAGCTCACTAGCGGGCACCTCCTACGAGCAGTACTTC; CDR3aa: CASSSLAGTSYEQYF; v_gene: TRBV7-8; abundance: .; j_gene: TRBJ2-7; d_gene: TRBD2; len: 15
CDR3nt: TGTGCCAGCAGTAGGGACAGGGGGCACGAAGAGACCCAGTACTTC; CDR3aa: CASSRDRGHEETQYF; v_gene: TRBV2; abundance: many; j_gene: TRBJ2-5; d_gene: TRBD1; len: 15
CDR3nt: TGTGCCAGCCCACCACACGAAACCCACGAGCAGTACTTC; CDR3aa: CASPPHETHEQYF; v_gene: TRBV18; abundance: .; j_gene: TRBJ2-7; d_gene: .; len: 13
CDR3nt: TGTGCCAGCAGCTTGATGGGGGGCACTGAAGCTTTCTTT; CDR3aa: CASSLMGGTEAFF; v_gene: TRBV5-4; abundance: once; j_gene: TRBJ1-1; d_gene: .; len: 13
CDR3nt: TGTGCCAGCAGTTTGGACTACTTTGGAGGCTACACCTTC; CDR3aa: CASSLDYFGGYTF; v_gene: TRBV27; abundance: many; j_gene: TRBJ1-2; d_gene: .; len: 13
CDR3nt: TGTGCCAGCAGCGTCGGAGGGTTGGACGAGCAGTACTTC; CDR3aa: CASSVGGLDEQYF; v_gene: TRBV9; abundance: many; j_gene: TRBJ2-7; d_gene: .; len: 13
CDR3nt: TGTGCCAGCAGTCAACTCGAGCGGGGACTCCGAGGCTACACCTTC; CDR3aa: CASSQLERGLRGYTF; v_gene: TRBV14; abundance: .; j_gene: TRBJ1-2; d_gene: .; len: 15
CDR3nt: TGTGCCAGCAGGACTTCGGGAGGGGGAGCAGATGCGCAGTATTTT; CDR3aa: CASRTSGGGADAQYF; v_gene: TRBV12-3/TRBV12-4; abundance: .; j_gene: TRBJ2-3; d_gene: TRBD2; len: 15
CDR3nt: TGTGCCAGCAGCTCTACCGGGACAGGGATCTATGGCTACACCTTC; CDR3aa: CASSSTGTGIYGYTF; v_gene: TRBV7-9; abundance: .; j_gene: TRBJ1-2; d_gene: TRBD1; len: 15
CDR3nt: TGCAGTGCTAGAAGTCGGACAGCTATTAACACTGAAGCTTTCTTT; CDR3aa: CSARSRTAINTEAFF; v_gene: TRBV20-1; abundance: few; j_gene: TRBJ1-1; d_gene: .; len: 15
CDR3nt: TGCAGTGCTAGACTAGCGGTATCCTACGAGCAGTACTTC; CDR3aa: CSARLAVSYEQYF; v_gene: TRBV20-1; abundance: .; j_gene: TRBJ2-7; d_gene: TRBD2; len: 13
CDR3nt: TGCACCAGCAGCCACCGTAGCGGGGGCCTACCCAATGAGCAGTTCTTC; CDR3aa: CTSSHRSGGLPNEQFF; v_gene: TRBV1; abundance: many; j_gene: TRBJ2-1; d_gene: .; len: 16
CDR3nt: TGTGCCAGCAGCTTAGGTTCTAGCGGGGGGCCCGACCAAGAGACCCAGTACTTC; CDR3aa: CASSLGSSGGPDQETQYF; v_gene: TRBV7-2; abundance: .; j_gene: TRBJ2-5; d_gene: TRBD2; len: 18
CDR3nt: TGTGCCAGCAGTTTGACCGTGAGCTCTGGAAACACCATATATTTT; CDR3aa: CASSLTVSSGNTIYF; v_gene: TRBV6-5; abundance: few; j_gene: TRBJ1-3; d_gene: .; len: 15
CDR3nt: TGTGCCAGTAGTCCAGCCGGTGTTAGCAATCAGCCCCAGCATTTT; CDR3aa: CASSPAGVSNQPQHF; v_gene: TRBV19; abundance: few; j_gene: TRBJ1-5; d_gene: .; len: 15
CDR3nt: TGTGCCAGCAATAAGGACAGGGCGGCTAATGAAAAACTGTTTTTT; CDR3aa: CASNKDRAANEKLFF; v_gene: TRBV6-6; abundance: few; j_gene: TRBJ1-4; d_gene: TRBD1; len: 15
CDR3nt: TGTGCCAGCAGTTTCCGGGGAGATGAGCAGTTCTTC; CDR3aa: CASSFRGDEQFF; v_gene: TRBV28; abundance: many; j_gene: TRBJ2-1; d_gene: .; len: 12
CDR3nt: TGTGCCAGCAGTTACGGTGCACAGACAGAGTTCTTC; CDR3aa: CASSYGAQTEFF; v_gene: TRBV6-2/TRBV6-3; abundance: .; j_gene: TRBJ2-1; d_gene: .; len: 12